Below, 23 T cell receptor beta chains from the same sample are listed, as sequenced in a study of blood T cells in healthy people across ages. Combining a sample-barcoded 5' primer with a J-beta primer mix, a second PCR ran for roughly 6 to 12 cycles. MiXCR, applied by TCRdb to the 5' RACE reads, yields one record per CDR3 protein. This table has 650,000 to 900,000 distinct CDR3 sequences, 60% to 80% appearing once. The sequenced sample was blood. The receptors originated from a man younger than 45 in good health.

V and J are TRBV7-2 and TRBJ2-5; TRBD1 aligns across 7 bases. This CDR3 has 15 amino acids. The germline V gene encodes CDR1 SGHTA and CDR2 FQGNSA. With 0 bases clipped from V and 7 bases from J, the junction kept 8 bases outside the gene matches. The DNA for the CDR3 is TGTGCCAGCAGCTTAGCTCGACAGGGTGGCGGGACCCAGTACTTC. This codes for CASSLARQGGGTQYF.

With regard to this clonotype: The germline gene is not matched at one end of the junction; a read error may be the cause. The V gene is TRBV7-2, the J gene TRBJ1-2; 8 positions match TRBD1. Germline V gene lookup returns CDR1 SGHTA and CDR2 FQGNSA. CDR3 length equals 16 residues. The chain's CDR3 is CASSLLSGQGAYDYTF. The CDR3 DNA is TGTGCCAGCAGCTTACTCTCTGGACAGGGCGCCTATGACTACACCTTC. The full variable domain, in which reference TRBV7-2 and TRBJ1-2 provide the parts outside the CDR3, is GAGVSQSPSNKVTEKGKDVELRCDPISGHTALYWYRQSLGQGLEFLIYFQGNSAPDKSGLPSDRFSAERTGGSVSTLTIQRTQQEDSAVYLCASSLLSGQGAYDYTFGSGTRLTVV.

This chain links TRBV29-1 with TRBJ1-5; 10 bases fit TRBD1. The CDR3 spans 13 residues. The junction had 6 bases not matched to a gene; V was cut back by 6 bases and J by 7 bases. The germline V gene encodes CDR1 SQVTM and CDR2 ANQGSEA. CDR3 sequence: CSVMTGGGQPQHF. The CDR3 region has the DNA TGCAGCGTGATGACAGGGGGCGGACAGCCCCAGCATTTT.

The J gene is TRBJ2-5, the V gene TRBV28, with D maybe TRBD1 (5 bases). The V gene lost 6 bases and the J gene lost 5 bases, with 19 bases spanning the gap. Germline V gene data show CDR1 as MDHEN and CDR2 as SYDVKM. The CDR3 is 15 amino acids. In DNA, the CDR3 is TGTGCCAGCAGGCCGCAGGGCGTTGTGGGGGAGACCCAGTACTTC. The encoded protein is CASRPQGVVGETQYF.

For this clonotype: Germline is not matched at one junction end, which may reflect a read error. The chain couples TRBV7-2 to TRBJ1-1; TRBD1 matches 9 bases. CDR3 length equals 15 residues. Germline loops: CDR1 SGHTA, CDR2 FQGNSA. Here the CDR3 DNA reads TGTGTCAGCAGCTTAACCCTGACAGGGGGCACTGAAGCTTTCTTT. Amino acid sequence: CVSSLTLTGGTEAFF.

This clonotype occurred a few times. The chain couples TRBV27 to TRBJ2-3; TRBD1 might be the D (5 bases). Trimming removed 1 base from V and 0 bases from J, with 8 bases in between. Germline V gene sequence: CDR1 MNHEY, CDR2 SMNVEV (reference sequence). The CDR3 contains 15 residues. The DNA of the CDR3 is TGTGCCAGCAGTTTATGGGCAGGGAGCACAGATACGCAGTATTTT. Translation gives CASSLWAGSTDTQYF.

V is TRBV4-3 and J is TRBJ1-4; the D is unclear. V was clipped by 2 bases and J by 8 bases, with 12 bases between them. Germline V gene lookup returns CDR1 LGHNA and CDR2 YSLEER. The CDR3 consists of 14 residues. The CDR3: CASSQRGVGEKLFF. Here the CDR3 DNA reads TGCGCCAGCAGCCAACGGGGTGTGGGGGAAAAACTGTTTTTT.

The chain carries TRBV15 and TRBJ2-7, with D perhaps matching TRBD2 (5 bases). The CDR3 totals 17 residues. Germline V gives CDR1 LNHNV, CDR2 YYDKDF (reference sequence). The V end lost 0 bases, the J end lost 7 bases, and 22 bases lay between the germline ends. CDR3 sequence (DNA): TGTGCCACCAGCAGAGAATTGGCCCCCGGCCCACTAGGGGAGCAGTACTTC. Protein sequence: CATSRELAPGPLGEQYF.

The chain links TRBV6-2 or TRBV6-3 to TRBJ2-1, with D perhaps TRBD1 or TRBD2 (5 bases each). With 6 bases removed from V and 4 bases from J, the gap between germline ends came to 10 bases. The length of the CDR3 is 13 residues. Germline V gives CDR1 MNHEY, CDR2 SVGEGT. Here the CDR3 DNA reads TGTGCCAGCAGCGGGGACCTATACAATGAGCAGTTCTTC. Amino acid sequence: CASSGDLYNEQFF.

This chain connects TRBV27 to TRBJ2-3, with 11 nucleotides matching TRBD2. CDR3 length: 13 residues. The germline CDR1 and CDR2 sequences are MNHEY and SMNVEV (reference sequence). The V gene end was trimmed by 8 bases and the J gene end by 6 bases; junction bases not matched to a gene: 4. In DNA form, the CDR3 reads TGTGCCAGCGGGACTAGCGGCTGGGATACGCAGTATTTT. Amino acid sequence: CASGTSGWDTQYF.

The V and J genes are TRBV7-8 and TRBJ2-1; D may match TRBD1 or TRBD2 (5 bases each). The CDR3 length is 15 residues. Germline V gives CDR1 SGHVS, CDR2 FQNEAQ. V lost 5 bases, J lost 4 bases, and 15 bases lay in between. As DNA, the CDR3 is TGTGCCAGCAGCCGCCCCCAGGGACCGTACAATGAGCAGTTCTTC. It is translated as CASSRPQGPYNEQFF.

In regard to this clonotype: One base away lies a much larger clone, so this may be a sequencing read error. The gene calls are TRBV5-1 and TRBJ2-1; 12 bases are a match to TRBD1. CDR1 and CDR2 (germline): SGHRS, YFSETQ. CDR3 length: 14 amino acids. Written as DNA, the CDR3 is TGCGCCAGCGGCTTGGGACAGGGGGCCAATGAGCAGTTCTTC. It is translated as CASGLGQGANEQFF.

This rearrangement joins TRBV29-1 to TRBJ1-6, with D unresolved. Per germline, CDR1 SQVTM and CDR2 ANQGSEA. CDR3 length: 13 amino acids. Deletions cut 5 bases from V and 7 bases from J, with 12 bases between. CDR3 DNA sequence: TGCAGCGTTCAGGTCGGAATAAATTCACCCCTCCACTTT. It codes for CSVQVGINSPLHF. The variable domain in full, with the rest retrieved from reference TRBV29-1 and TRBJ1-6, is SAVISQKPSRDICQRGTSLTIQCQVDSQVTMMFWYRQQPGQSLTLIATANQGSEATYESGFVIDKFPISRPNLTFSTLTVSNMSPEDSSIYLCSVQVGINSPLHFGNGTRLTVT.

This clonotype showed up many times. The J gene is TRBJ2-1, the V gene TRBV20-1, with D possibly matching TRBD2 (7 bases). The CDR3 extends over 15 amino acids. Germline V gene lookup returns CDR1 DFQATT and CDR2 SNEGSKA (reference sequence). The ends were cut back, 4 bases at V and 1 base at J, with 14 bases in the middle. The CDR3 region has the DNA TGCAGTGCTACTCGGGGGGCGGTTTCCTACAATGAGCAGTTCTTC. This encodes CSATRGAVSYNEQFF.

This rearrangement joins TRBV10-3 to TRBJ1-4; D gene unclear. Deletions cut 4 bases from V and 0 bases from J, with 9 bases between. The length of the CDR3 is 15 residues. CDR1 is ENHRY and CDR2 is SYGVKD in the germline V gene. Written as DNA, the CDR3 is TGTGCCATCAGTGGTAACAGTGCAACTAATGAAAAACTGTTTTTT. Amino acid sequence: CAISGNSATNEKLFF.

This clonotype was detected a few times. The chain joins TRBV9 to TRBJ2-7; D call uncertain. CDR3 length: 14 amino acids. V was cut by 0 bases and J by 2 bases, with 9 bases left in between. Germline V gene lookup returns CDR1 SGDLS and CDR2 YYNGEE. The CDR3 loop reads CASSVEDRAYEQYF. The CDR3 DNA reads as TGTGCCAGCAGCGTAGAGGACCGAGCCTACGAGCAGTACTTC.

V usage is TRBV11-3 and J usage is TRBJ2-5, with D possibly being TRBD1 (6 bases). V was clipped by 1 base and J by 3 bases, with 12 bases between them. This CDR3 spans 15 amino acids. The germline V gene has CDR1 SGHNT and CDR2 YENEEA. The CDR3 DNA reads as TGTGCCAGCAGCTTAGGAGACAGGCGCGAAGAGACCCAGTACTTC. Amino acids: CASSLGDRREETQYF.

The chain has TRBV4-3 and TRBJ2-7; maybe TRBD1 (6 bases). The CDR3 runs 15 residues. Trimming shortened V by 2 bases and J by 3 bases, and 14 bases separated the two germline ends. Germline assignment: CDR1 LGHNA and CDR2 YSLEER. The CDR3 DNA sequence: TGCGCCAGCAGCCAATATACAGGGCGTGACTACGAGCAGTACTTC. The encoded protein is CASSQYTGRDYEQYF.

The chain has TRBV7-2 and TRBJ2-5, with D maybe TRBD1 (6 bases). The better agreement between TRBJ2-7 and the DNA end casts doubt on the J call. Germline V gene sequence: CDR1 SGHTA, CDR2 FQGNSA. The CDR3 loop spans 14 amino acids. The CDR3: CASSLRKRGYEQYF. The CDR3 DNA sequence: TGTGCCAGCAGCCTCCGAAAGAGGGGGTACGAGCAGTACTTC.

This clonotype was seen more than once but under ten times. The chain recombines TRBV10-3 with TRBJ1-2, with D perhaps matching TRBD1 (5 bases). Trimming stripped 6 bases from V and 8 bases from J, with 16 bases between. The CDR3 sequence is 13 residues long. Germline V gene data show CDR1 as ENHRY and CDR2 as SYGVKD. CDR3 sequence (DNA): TGTGCCATCAGCCCTTCGGGGCCGGAAGGCTACACCTTC. Translation gives CAISPSGPEGYTF.

CDR3 region: CASSLYYPEDEKLFF. The CDR3 region has the DNA TGCGCCAGCAGCTTGTATTATCCAGAGGATGAAAAACTGTTTTTT. The chain joins TRBV5-1 to TRBJ1-4; D is unresolved. The V gene lost 1 base and the J gene lost 6 bases, with 13 bases spanning the gap. The CDR3 covers 15 residues. CDR1 is SGHRS and CDR2 is YFSETQ in the germline V gene.

The J gene is TRBJ2-1, the V gene TRBV15; 11 positions match TRBD2. Trimming at V came to 1 base and at J to 4 bases, leaving 3 bases not matched to a gene. The CDR3 loop spans 16 amino acids. Germline V gives CDR1 LNHNV, CDR2 YYDKDF (reference sequence). The CDR3 protein is CATSRASGGQYNEQFF. The CDR3 DNA is TGTGCCACCAGCAGAGCTAGCGGGGGGCAGTACAATGAGCAGTTCTTC.

The chain joins TRBV27 to TRBJ1-2; 10 bases line up with TRBD1. The CDR3 runs to 16 residues. V was clipped by 5 bases and J by 6 bases; unmatched bases: 12. The germline V gene has CDR1 MNHEY and CDR2 SMNVEV (reference sequence). The DNA for the CDR3 is TGTGCCAGCAGTATGGGGTCAGGACAGGGGGAGAATGGCTACACCTTC. Protein: CASSMGSGQGENGYTF.